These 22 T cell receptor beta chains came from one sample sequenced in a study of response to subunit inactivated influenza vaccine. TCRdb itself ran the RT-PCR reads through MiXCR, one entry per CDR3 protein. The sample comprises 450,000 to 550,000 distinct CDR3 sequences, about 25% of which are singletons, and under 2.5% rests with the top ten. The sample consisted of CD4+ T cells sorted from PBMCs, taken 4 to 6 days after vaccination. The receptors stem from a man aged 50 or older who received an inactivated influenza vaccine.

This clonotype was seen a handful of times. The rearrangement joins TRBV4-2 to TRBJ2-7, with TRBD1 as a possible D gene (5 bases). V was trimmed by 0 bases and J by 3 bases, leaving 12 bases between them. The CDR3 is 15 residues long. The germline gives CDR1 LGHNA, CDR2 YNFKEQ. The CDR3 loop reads CASSQDPRENYEQYF. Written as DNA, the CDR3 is TGTGCCAGCAGCCAAGATCCCAGGGAAAACTACGAGCAGTACTTC.

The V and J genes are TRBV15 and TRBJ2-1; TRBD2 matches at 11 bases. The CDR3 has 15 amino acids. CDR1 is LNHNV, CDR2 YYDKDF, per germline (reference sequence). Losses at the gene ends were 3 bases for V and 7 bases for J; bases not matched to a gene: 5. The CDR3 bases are TGTGCCACCAGCAGGACTAGCGGGATGTATAATGAGCAGTTCTTC. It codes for CATSRTSGMYNEQFF.

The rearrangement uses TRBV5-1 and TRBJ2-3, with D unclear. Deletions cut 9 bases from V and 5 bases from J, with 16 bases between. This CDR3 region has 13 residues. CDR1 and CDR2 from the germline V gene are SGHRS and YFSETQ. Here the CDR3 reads CATKPLGGDTQYF. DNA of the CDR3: TGCGCCACCAAGCCGCTAGGCGGAGATACGCAGTATTTT.

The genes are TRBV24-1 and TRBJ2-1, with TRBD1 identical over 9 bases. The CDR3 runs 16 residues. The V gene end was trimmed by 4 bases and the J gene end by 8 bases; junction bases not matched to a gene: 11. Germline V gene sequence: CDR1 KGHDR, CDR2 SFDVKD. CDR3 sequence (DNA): TGTGCCACCAGTGAACCCCGGACAGGGGCTTTTGATGAGCAGTTCTTC. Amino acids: CATSEPRTGAFDEQFF.

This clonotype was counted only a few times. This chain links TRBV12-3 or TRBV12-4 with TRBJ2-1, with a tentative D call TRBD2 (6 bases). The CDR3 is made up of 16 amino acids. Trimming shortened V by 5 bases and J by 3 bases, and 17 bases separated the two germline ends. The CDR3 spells CASSPRAGPVYNEQFF. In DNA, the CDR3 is TGTGCCAGCAGTCCCAGGGCGGGGCCGGTCTACAATGAGCAGTTCTTC.

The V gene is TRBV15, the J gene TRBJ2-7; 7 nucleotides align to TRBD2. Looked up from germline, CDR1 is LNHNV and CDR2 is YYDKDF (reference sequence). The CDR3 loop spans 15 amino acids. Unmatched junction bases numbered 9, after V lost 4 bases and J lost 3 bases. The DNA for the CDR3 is TGTGCCACCAGCACCCTGGAAGCGGGAATCTACGAGCAGTACTTC. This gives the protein CATSTLEAGIYEQYF.

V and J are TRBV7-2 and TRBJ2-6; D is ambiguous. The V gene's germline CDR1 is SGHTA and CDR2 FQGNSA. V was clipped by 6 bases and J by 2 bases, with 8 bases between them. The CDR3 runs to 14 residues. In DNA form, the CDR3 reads TGTGCCAGCAGGCCTGGGACTGGGGCCAACGTCCTGACTTTC. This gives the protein CASRPGTGANVLTF.

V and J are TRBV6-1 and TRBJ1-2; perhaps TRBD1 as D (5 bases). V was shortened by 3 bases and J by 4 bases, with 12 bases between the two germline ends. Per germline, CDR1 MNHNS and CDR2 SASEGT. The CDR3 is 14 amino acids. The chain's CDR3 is CASSEGDRGYGYTF. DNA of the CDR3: TGTGCCAGCAGTGAGGGGGACCGCGGCTATGGCTACACCTTC.

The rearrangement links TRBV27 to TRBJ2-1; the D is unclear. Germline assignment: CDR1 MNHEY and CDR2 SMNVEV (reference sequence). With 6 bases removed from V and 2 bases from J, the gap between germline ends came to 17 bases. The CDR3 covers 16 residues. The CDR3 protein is CASRPDADQPYNEQFF. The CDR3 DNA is TGTGCCAGCAGACCAGACGCAGATCAGCCCTACAATGAGCAGTTCTTC.

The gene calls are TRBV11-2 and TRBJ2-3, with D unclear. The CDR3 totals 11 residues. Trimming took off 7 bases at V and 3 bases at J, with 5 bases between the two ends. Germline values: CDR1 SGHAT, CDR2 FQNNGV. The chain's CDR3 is CASKQTDTQYF. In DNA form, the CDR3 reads TGTGCCAGCAAACAAACAGATACGCAGTATTTT.

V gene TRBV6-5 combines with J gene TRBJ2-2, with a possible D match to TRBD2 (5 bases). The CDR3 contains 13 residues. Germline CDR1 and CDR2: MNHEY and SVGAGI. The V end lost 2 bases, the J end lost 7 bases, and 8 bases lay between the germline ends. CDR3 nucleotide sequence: TGTGCCAGCAGTTACGAGGGTTTCGGGGAGCTGTTTTTT. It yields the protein CASSYEGFGELFF.

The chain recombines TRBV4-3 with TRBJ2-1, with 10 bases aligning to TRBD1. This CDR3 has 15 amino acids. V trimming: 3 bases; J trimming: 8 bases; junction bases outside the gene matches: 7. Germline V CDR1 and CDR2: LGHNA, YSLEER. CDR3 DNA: TGCGCCAGCAGCCAGCAGGGACAGGGGCCCTATGAGCAGTTCTTC. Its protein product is CASSQQGQGPYEQFF.

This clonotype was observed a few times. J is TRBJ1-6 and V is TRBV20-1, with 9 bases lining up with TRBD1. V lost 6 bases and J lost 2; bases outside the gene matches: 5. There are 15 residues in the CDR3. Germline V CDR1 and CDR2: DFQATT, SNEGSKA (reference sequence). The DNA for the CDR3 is TGCAGTGCACCGGGACAGGGTCCCTATAATTCACCCCTCCACTTT. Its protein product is CSAPGQGPYNSPLHF.

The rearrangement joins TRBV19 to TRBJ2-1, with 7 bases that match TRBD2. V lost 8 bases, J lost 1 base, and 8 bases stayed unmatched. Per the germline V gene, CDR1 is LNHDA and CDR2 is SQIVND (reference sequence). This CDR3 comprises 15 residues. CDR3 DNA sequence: TGTGCCAGTGCCTTTGCCGGGAGGTCCTACAATGAGCAGTTCTTC. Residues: CASAFAGRSYNEQFF.

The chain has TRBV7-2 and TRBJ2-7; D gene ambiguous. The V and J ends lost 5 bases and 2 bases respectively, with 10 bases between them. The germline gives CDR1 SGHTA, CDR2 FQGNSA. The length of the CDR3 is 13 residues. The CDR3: CASSGQVTYEQYF. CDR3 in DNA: TGTGCCAGCAGCGGTCAGGTGACCTACGAGCAGTACTTC. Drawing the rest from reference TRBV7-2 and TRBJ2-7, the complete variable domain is GAGVSQSPSNKVTEKGKDVELRCDPISGHTALYWYRQSLGQGLEFLIYFQGNSAPDKSGLPSDRFSAERTGGSVSTLTIQRTQQEDSAVYLCASSGQVTYEQYFGPGTRLTVT.

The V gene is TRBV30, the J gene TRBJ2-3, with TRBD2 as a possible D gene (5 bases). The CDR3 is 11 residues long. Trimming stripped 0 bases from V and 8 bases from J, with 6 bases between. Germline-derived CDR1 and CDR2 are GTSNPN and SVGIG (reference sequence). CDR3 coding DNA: TGTGCCTGGAGTGTAGGGAGTACGCAGTATTTT. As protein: CAWSVGSTQYF. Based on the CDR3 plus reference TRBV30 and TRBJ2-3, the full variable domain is SQTIHQWPATLVQPVGSPLSLECTVEGTSNPNLYWYRQAAGRGLQLLFYSVGIGQISSEVPQNLSASRPQDRQFILSSKKLLLSDSGFYLCAWSVGSTQYFGPGTRLTVL.

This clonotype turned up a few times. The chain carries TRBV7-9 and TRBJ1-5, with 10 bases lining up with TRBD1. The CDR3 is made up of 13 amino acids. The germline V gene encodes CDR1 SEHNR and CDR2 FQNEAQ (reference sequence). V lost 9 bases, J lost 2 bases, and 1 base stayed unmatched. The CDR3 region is CASGTGGNQPQHF. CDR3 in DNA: TGTGCCAGTGGGACAGGGGGCAATCAGCCCCAGCATTTT.

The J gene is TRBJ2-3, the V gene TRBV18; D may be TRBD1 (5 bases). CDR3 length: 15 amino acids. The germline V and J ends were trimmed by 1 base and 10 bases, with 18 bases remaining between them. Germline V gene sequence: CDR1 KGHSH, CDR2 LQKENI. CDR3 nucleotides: TGTGCCAGCTCACCACTTCGCAGGGATGGTGGGGCGCAGTATTTT. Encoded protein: CASSPLRRDGGAQYF.

The CDR3: CATSRSYNEQFF. The CDR3 DNA sequence: TGTGCCACCAGCAGATCCTACAATGAGCAGTTCTTC. V usage is TRBV15 and J usage is TRBJ2-1; D gene unclear. Trimming took off 2 bases at V and 1 base at J, with 0 bases between the two ends. From germline, CDR1 is LNHNV and CDR2 YYDKDF (reference sequence). CDR3 length equals 12 residues.

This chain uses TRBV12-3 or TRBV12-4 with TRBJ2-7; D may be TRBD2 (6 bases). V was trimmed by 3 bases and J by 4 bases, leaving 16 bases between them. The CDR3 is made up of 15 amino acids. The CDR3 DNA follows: TGTGCCAGCAGTTTGGGAGGCAGGACCGATTACGAGCAGTACTTC. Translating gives CASSLGGRTDYEQYF.

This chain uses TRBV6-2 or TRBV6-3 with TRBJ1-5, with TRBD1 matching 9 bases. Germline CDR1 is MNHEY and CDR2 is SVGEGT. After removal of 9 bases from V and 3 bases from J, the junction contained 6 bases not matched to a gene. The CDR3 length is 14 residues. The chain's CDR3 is CASRTGAFNQPQHF. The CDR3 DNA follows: TGTGCCAGTAGGACAGGGGCCTTCAATCAGCCCCAGCATTTT.

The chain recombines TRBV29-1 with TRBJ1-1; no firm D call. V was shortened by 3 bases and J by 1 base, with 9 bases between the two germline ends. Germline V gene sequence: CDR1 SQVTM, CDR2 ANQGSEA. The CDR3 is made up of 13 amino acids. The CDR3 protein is CSVDRHQNTEAFF. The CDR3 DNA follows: TGCAGCGTTGATAGACACCAGAACACTGAAGCTTTCTTT.